The 32 T cell receptor beta chains below all came from one sample that was sequenced in a study of OX40 agonist ivuxolimab in advanced cancers. Method: immunoSEQ multiplex PCR; TCRdb's copy keeps in-frame clones and lacks some. The sample includes about 120,000 clones, 93% of them seen just once. The sequences come from CD4+ or CD8+ T cells sorted from blood, collected in a trial of the OX40 agonist ivuxolimab. These TCRs come from an adult with an advanced solid tumor such as melanoma, head and neck, liver or kidney cancer.

This sequence joins TRBV6-5 and TRBJ2-1, with TRBD2 identical over 12 bases. V was pared by 4 bases and J by 4 bases, with 5 bases of the junction left unmatched. The CDR3 consists of 16 residues. Germline V lookup: CDR1 MNHEY, CDR2 SVGAGI. CDR3 sequence reads: CASSSPLAGGYNEQFF. DNA of the CDR3: TGTGCCAGCAGTTCGCCCCTAGCGGGAGGGTACAATGAGCAGTTCTTC.

The V and J genes are TRBV4-1 and TRBJ2-2, with 9 bases lining up with TRBD2. The CDR3 is 18 amino acids. Trimming at V came to 0 bases and at J to 7 bases, leaving 12 bases not matched to a gene. Germline loops: CDR1 MGHRA, CDR2 YSYEKL. DNA of the CDR3: TGCGCCAGCAGCCAAGATGGAGGCCTAGCGGGATTGAGCGGGGAGCTGTTTTTT. It yields the protein CASSQDGGLAGLSGELFF.

The genes are TRBV18 and TRBJ2-3, with TRBD1 matching 7 bases. Germline CDR1 and CDR2: KGHSH and LQKENI. The CDR3 is 15 residues long. Unmatched junction bases numbered 5, after V lost 3 bases and J lost 2 bases. In DNA form, the CDR3 reads TGTGCCAGCTCACCCGGACAGGTCACCACAGATACGCAGTATTTT. It codes for CASSPGQVTTDTQYF. Full variable domain (remainder filled in from reference TRBV18 and TRBJ2-3): NAGVMQNPRHLVRRRGQEARLRCSPMKGHSHVYWYRQLPEEGLKFMVYLQKENIIDESGMPKERFSAEFPKEGPSILRIQQVVRGDSAAYFCASSPGQVTTDTQYFGPGTRLTVL.

This chain connects TRBV5-5 to TRBJ2-1, with 7 bases aligning to TRBD1. The V gene's germline CDR1 is SGHKS and CDR2 YYEKEE (reference sequence). The ends lost 4 bases at V and 2 bases at J; junction bases unmatched: 21. This CDR3 spans 20 amino acids. The CDR3, as DNA: TGTGCCAGCAGCCCCCTTGGCAGGGGGACGATCCCCGGGGCCTACAATGAGCAGTTCTTC. This translates into CASSPLGRGTIPGAYNEQFF. Together with reference TRBV5-5 and TRBJ2-1, the CDR3 gives the full variable domain: DAGVTQSPTHLIKTRGQQVTLRCSPISGHKSVSWYQQVLGQGPQFIFQYYEKEERGRGNFPDRFSARQFPNYSSELNVNALLLGDSALYLCASSPLGRGTIPGAYNEQFFGPGTRLTVL.

The J gene is TRBJ1-2, the V gene TRBV28; D is possibly TRBD1 (5 bases). The CDR3 runs 14 residues. Looked up from germline, CDR1 is MDHEN and CDR2 is SYDVKM. The V end was cut by 6 bases, the J end by 4 bases, with 15 bases between. For the CDR3, the DNA is TGTGCCAGCAGGGGGACCGGTTACCTCTATGGCTACACCTTC. Translated: CASRGTGYLYGYTF.

The gene calls are TRBV5-1 and TRBJ2-7; possibly TRBD2 for D (5 bases). Germline-derived CDR1 and CDR2 are SGHRS and YFSETQ. Trimming shortened V by 0 bases and J by 3 bases, and 13 bases separated the two germline ends. There are 15 residues in the CDR3. CDR3 amino acids: CASSLAKEAFYEQYF. CDR3 sequence (DNA): TGCGCCAGCAGCTTGGCCAAGGAGGCGTTCTACGAGCAGTACTTC.

CDR3 in amino acids: CASSQVPAGGLTGNEQFF. CDR3 in DNA: TGTGCCAGCAGCCAAGTCCCAGCGGGAGGGCTTACTGGCAATGAGCAGTTCTTC. The chain carries TRBV4-2 and TRBJ2-1, with 10 positions matching TRBD2. Per the germline V gene, CDR1 is LGHNA and CDR2 is YNFKEQ. This CDR3 has 18 amino acids. Trimming removed 1 base from V and 6 bases from J; junction bases left unmatched: 12.

The chain has TRBV19 and TRBJ1-5; D is undetermined. The V gene lost 3 bases and the J gene lost 2 bases, with 8 bases spanning the gap. Looked up from germline, CDR1 is LNHDA and CDR2 is SQIVND (reference sequence). The length of the CDR3 is 14 residues. The CDR3 DNA reads TGTGCCAGTAGTATTTTCGTGGGCAATCAGCCCCAGCATTTT. This sequence encodes CASSIFVGNQPQHF. Full variable domain (remainder filled in from reference TRBV19 and TRBJ1-5): DGGITQSPKYLFRKEGQNVTLSCEQNLNHDAMYWYRQDPGQGLRLIYYSQIVNDFQKGDIAEGYSVSREKKESFPLTVTSAQKNPTAFYLCASSIFVGNQPQHFGDGTRLSIL.

This clone was seen more than once but under ten times. The CDR3: CATKSGGNTEAFF. Here the CDR3 DNA reads TGTGCCACCAAGTCCGGCGGGAACACTGAAGCTTTCTTT. The chain employs TRBV7-3 and TRBJ1-1, with no clear D. This CDR3 has 13 amino acids. The V and J ends lost 10 bases and 1 base respectively, with 13 bases between them. Germline V gene data show CDR1 as SGHTA and CDR2 as FQGTGA.

This chain uses TRBV2 with TRBJ2-1; tentative D call: TRBD1 (5 bases). Germline V gives CDR1 SNHLY, CDR2 FYNNEI. This CDR3 spans 15 amino acids. Trimming cost V 7 bases and J 5 bases, with 18 bases left between them. In DNA, the CDR3 is TGTGCCAGCAAATCCGGTGGGGCGGTTAACAATGAGCAGTTCTTC. Residues: CASKSGGAVNNEQFF. The complete variable domain, with remaining parts taken from reference TRBV2 and TRBJ2-1, reads EPEVTQTPSHQVTQMGQEVILRCVPISNHLYFYWYRQILGQKVEFLVSFYNNEISEKSEIFDDQFSVERPDGSNFTLKIRSTKLEDSAMYFCASKSGGAVNNEQFFGPGTRLTVL.

This chain connects TRBV10-1 to TRBJ2-2, with D perhaps TRBD1 (7 bases). The CDR3 spans 17 residues. CDR1 is WNHNN and CDR2 is SYGVQD in the germline V gene (reference sequence). V was shortened by 0 bases and J by 4 bases, with 15 bases between the two germline ends. CDR3 sequence: CASSESRGQRFTGELFF. The CDR3 DNA reads as TGCGCCAGCAGTGAGTCGCGGGGACAGAGATTCACCGGGGAGCTGTTTTTT.

The genes are TRBV9 and TRBJ2-2; the D is unclear. The CDR3 is 16 amino acids. Trimming took off 4 bases at V and 0 bases at J, with 13 bases between the two ends. Germline assignment: CDR1 SGDLS and CDR2 YYNGEE. The CDR3 is CASSIYSSSNTGELFF. CDR3 bases: TGTGCCAGCAGCATCTATTCATCGTCGAACACCGGGGAGCTGTTTTTT.

This chain connects TRBV4-3 to TRBJ1-4; D is ambiguous. Per germline, CDR1 LGHNA and CDR2 YSLEER. Between the trimmed V and J ends, which lost 2 bases and 0 bases, there was a span of 7 bases. The CDR3 is 15 amino acids. CDR3 coding DNA: TGCGCCAGCAGCCAACAGAGTGCAACTAATGAAAAACTGTTTTTT. It codes for CASSQQSATNEKLFF.

The J gene is TRBJ2-3, the V gene TRBV2, with unresolved D. The V end lost 6 bases, the J end lost 6 bases, and 7 bases lay between the germline ends. This CDR3 region has 11 residues. The germline V gene has CDR1 SNHLY and CDR2 FYNNEI. CDR3 amino acids: CASSYSDTQYF. CDR3 nucleotide sequence: TGTGCCAGCAGCTACAGCGATACGCAGTATTTT.

This clone showed up just once. The chain joins TRBV11-2 to TRBJ2-3, with 7 bases identical to TRBD2. V lost 6 bases and J lost 0; bases outside the gene matches: 6. Germline V gives CDR1 SGHAT, CDR2 FQNNGV. The CDR3 is 15 amino acids. The CDR3 bases are TGTGCCAGCAGAGCTCTAGCGGCTAGCACAGATACGCAGTATTTT. It is translated as CASRALAASTDTQYF. Full variable domain (missing parts from reference TRBV11-2 and TRBJ2-3): EAGVAQSPRYKIIEKRQSVAFWCNPISGHATLYWYQQILGQGPKLLIQFQNNGVVDDSQLPKDRFSAERLKGVDSTLKIQPAKLEDSAVYLCASRALAASTDTQYFGPGTRLTVL.

This chain joins TRBV15 and TRBJ2-1, with D unresolved. Germline V lookup: CDR1 LNHNV, CDR2 YYDKDF (reference sequence). The CDR3 has 15 amino acids. V was pared by 5 bases and J by 7 bases, with 18 bases between. CDR3 loop: CATSGELLSRNEQFF. CDR3 nucleotide sequence: TGTGCCACCAGCGGGGAATTACTCTCTCGGAATGAGCAGTTCTTC.

The chain has TRBV10-1 and TRBJ2-3; D not resolved. Germline V gene sequence: CDR1 WNHNN, CDR2 SYGVQD (reference sequence). V was trimmed by 10 bases and J by 4 bases, leaving 15 bases between them. This CDR3 has 13 residues. CDR3 DNA sequence: TGCGCCACCCCCCCAACGGAACCAGATACGCAGTATTTT. Its protein product is CATPPTEPDTQYF.

This chain connects TRBV10-2 to TRBJ2-7; 8 bases line up with TRBD1. This CDR3 contains 14 residues. Germline V gene lookup returns CDR1 WSHSY and CDR2 SAAADI. Trimming cost V 5 bases and J 5 bases; bases outside gene matches: 8. The DNA for the CDR3 is TGCGCCAGCAGTTTTACAGGGGGTTACGACGAGCAGTACTTC. This gives the protein CASSFTGGYDEQYF.

This chain connects TRBV28 to TRBJ2-5; 7 nucleotides align to TRBD1. This CDR3 region has 15 residues. Germline lookup yields CDR1 MDHEN and CDR2 SYDVKM. The junction had 7 bases not matched to a gene; V was cut back by 6 bases and J by 0 bases. The CDR3 loop is CASSPGTAYQETQYF. CDR3 DNA: TGTGCCAGCAGCCCGGGGACAGCATACCAAGAGACCCAGTACTTC.

The chain has TRBV4-1 and TRBJ1-2, with D maybe TRBD1 (5 bases). The CDR3 spans 16 residues. The V and J ends lost 2 bases and 7 bases respectively, with 20 bases between them. From germline, CDR1 is MGHRA and CDR2 YSYEKL. CDR3 in DNA: TGCGCCAGCAGCCAATCCTTTGGGCCGAGGGGCGGTGGCTACACCTTC. Its protein is CASSQSFGPRGGGYTF.

This chain uses TRBV5-1 with TRBJ2-3; TRBD1 might be the D (5 bases). V lost 1 base and J 0 bases, leaving 15 bases between the germline ends. The germline gives CDR1 SGHRS, CDR2 YFSETQ. CDR3 length equals 17 residues. CDR3 protein: CASSLSLGATSTDTQYF. The CDR3 nucleotides are TGCGCCAGCAGCTTGTCTCTAGGGGCCACTAGCACAGATACGCAGTATTTT.

This clone was counted a single time. The chain uses TRBV27 and TRBJ1-2; 11 nucleotides line up with TRBD1. CDR1 and CDR2 from the germline V gene are MNHEY and SMNVEV (reference sequence). After removal of 4 bases from V and 11 bases from J, the junction contained 15 bases not matched to a gene. The CDR3 runs 16 residues. The CDR3 is CASSSAGTGGVLWYTF. CDR3 DNA sequence: TGTGCCAGCAGTTCCGCCGGGACAGGGGGGGTGTTATGGTACACCTTC.

The chain recombines TRBV4-3 with TRBJ2-1; D is uncertain. CDR1 is LGHNA, CDR2 YSLEER, per germline. Trimming removed 0 bases from V and 9 bases from J, with 18 bases in between. The CDR3 is made up of 16 amino acids. CDR3 bases: TGCGCCAGCAGCCAAGATGGCCCCCGGAGCAACGGTGAGCAGTTCTTC. It encodes CASSQDGPRSNGEQFF.

The rearrangement links TRBV10-2 to TRBJ1-2, with D unclear. There are 12 residues in the CDR3. Trimming removed 9 bases at V and 4 bases at J, with 12 bases between. CDR1 WSHSY and CDR2 SAAADI come from the germline V gene. The CDR3 region has the DNA TGCGCCAGTTTAGGCTCGGGCTATGGCTACACCTTC. Protein product: CASLGSGYGYTF.

This chain joins TRBV5-1 and TRBJ2-7, with 7 bases identical to TRBD1. The J segment lost 7 bases and the V segment lost 5 bases, leaving 12 bases of the junction unmatched. This CDR3 is built from 14 residues. Germline CDR1 reads SGHRS; CDR2 reads YFSETQ. The CDR3 region is CASRLRDSLSEQYF. The CDR3 bases are TGCGCCAGCAGATTGAGGGACAGCCTTTCGGAGCAGTACTTC.

V is TRBV11-2 and J is TRBJ1-5; D unclear. The CDR3 sequence is 13 residues long. In germline, CDR1 is SGHAT, CDR2 FQNNGV. V lost 0 bases to trimming and J lost 7 bases, with 7 bases between them. The CDR3 spells CASSLDGWQPQHF. The CDR3 DNA reads as TGTGCCAGCAGCTTAGATGGATGGCAGCCCCAGCATTTT. The full variable domain, completed using reference TRBV11-2 and TRBJ1-5, is EAGVAQSPRYKIIEKRQSVAFWCNPISGHATLYWYQQILGQGPKLLIQFQNNGVVDDSQLPKDRFSAERLKGVDSTLKIQPAKLEDSAVYLCASSLDGWQPQHFGDGTRLSIL.

This clone was recorded once. The chain combines TRBV28 with TRBJ2-5; 10 nucleotides line up with TRBD2. The CDR3 length is 13 residues. V gave up 6 bases and J gave up 4 bases; unmatched junction bases: 2. Per the germline V gene, CDR1 is MDHEN and CDR2 is SYDVKM. The CDR3 DNA follows: TGTGCCAGCAGACCTAGCGGGAGAGAGACCCAGTACTTC. It encodes CASRPSGRETQYF.

J is TRBJ2-7 and V is TRBV6-1, with 9 bases lining up with TRBD1. After removal of 6 bases from V and 6 bases from J, the junction contained 9 bases not matched to a gene. Germline V gene sequence: CDR1 MNHNS, CDR2 SASEGT. This CDR3 region has 14 residues. The CDR3 sequence is CASRYGTGTLEQYF. The CDR3 nucleotides are TGTGCCAGCAGATACGGGACAGGGACCCTCGAGCAGTACTTC.

This clone occurred once. This chain uses TRBV7-2 with TRBJ2-1; no firm D call. CDR3 length equals 15 residues. Trimming left V 5 bases short and J 0 bases short, with 11 bases between. Germline V CDR1 and CDR2: SGHTA, FQGNSA. The CDR3 loop reads CASSQDASSYNEQFF. In DNA, the CDR3 is TGTGCCAGCAGCCAGGACGCAAGCTCCTACAATGAGCAGTTCTTC.

The chain couples TRBV5-6 to TRBJ2-1; D might be TRBD1 (5 bases). This CDR3 contains 15 residues. Germline CDR1 reads SGHDT; CDR2 reads YYEEEE. V was shortened by 4 bases and J by 8 bases, with 19 bases between the two germline ends. CDR3: CASSPRQLAGDEQFF. CDR3 sequence (DNA): TGTGCCAGCAGCCCTAGACAGCTGGCCGGCGATGAGCAGTTCTTC. The whole variable domain, filled in from reference TRBV5-6 and TRBJ2-1, reads DAGVTQSPTHLIKTRGQQVTLRCSPKSGHDTVSWYQQALGQGPQFIFQYYEEEERQRGNFPDRFSGHQFPNYSSELNVNALLLGDSALYLCASSPRQLAGDEQFFGPGTRLTVL.

The rearrangement uses TRBV7-3 and TRBJ2-5; possibly TRBD2 for D (6 bases). V lost 5 bases to trimming and J lost 1 base, with 8 bases between them. Germline-derived CDR1 and CDR2 are SGHTA and FQGTGA. The CDR3 runs to 13 residues. This CDR3 reads CASSRDFQETQYF. The CDR3 DNA reads TGTGCCAGCAGCCGGGACTTCCAAGAGACCCAGTACTTC.

The chain combines TRBV18 with TRBJ2-7; either TRBD1 or TRBD2 may supply D (5 bases each). This CDR3 has 14 residues. CDR1 and CDR2 (germline): KGHSH, LQKENI. Trimming removed 0 bases from V and 4 bases from J, with 10 bases in between. CDR3 nucleotide sequence: TGTGCCAGCTCACCACCGCCAGGGAGATACGAGCAGTACTTC. Translating it yields CASSPPPGRYEQYF.